The 4 T cell receptor beta chains below come from one sample, sequenced in a study of CD8+ T cells in alopecia areata. Treatment indicated: oral pan-JAK inhibitor, 5-10 mg twice daily. Isolated RNA was reverse transcribed into cDNA used as the sequencing template. Sequenced by immunoSEQ multiplex PCR; TCRdb stores in-frame clones only, minus some. The sample has 150,000 to 200,000 clones, 60% seen once; the top ten hold under 1.2%. Sequencing used CD4+ T cells sorted from blood, obtained at week 24, from a patient treated with tofacitinib. The receptor source for this set is a human donor with alopecia areata.

There are a few counts of this clone. The chain couples TRBV5-5 to TRBJ2-3; no clear D. From germline, CDR1 is SGHKS and CDR2 YYEKEE (reference sequence). Trimming took 3 bases from V and 1 from J, leaving 6 bases between them. The CDR3 is 13 residues long. Here the CDR3 reads CASSSWGTDTQYF. For the CDR3, the DNA is TGTGCCAGCAGCTCGTGGGGCACAGATACGCAGTATTTT.

With respect to this clone: Other DNA sequences of this sample code for an identical CDR3. The V gene is TRBV29-1, the J gene TRBJ1-1, with a possible D match to TRBD1 (5 bases). V gave up 4 bases and J gave up 2 bases, with 8 bases separating them. Germline loops: CDR1 SQVTM, CDR2 ANQGSEA. The CDR3 length is 12 residues. The CDR3 coding sequence is TGCAGCGTTGTCGGGGCCAACACTGAAGCTTTCTTT. It yields the protein CSVVGANTEAFF.

The chain has TRBV29-1 and TRBJ1-1, with a tentative D call TRBD1 (5 bases). Trimming took 7 bases from V and 0 from J, leaving 9 bases between them. This CDR3 spans 12 amino acids. Germline V gene sequence: CDR1 SQVTM, CDR2 ANQGSEA. The CDR3 loop reads CSGDSLNTEAFF. DNA for the CDR3: TGCAGCGGTGACAGCCTGAACACTGAAGCTTTCTTT. Complete variable domain (other parts from reference TRBV29-1 and TRBJ1-1): SAVISQKPSRDICQRGTSLTIQCQVDSQVTMMFWYRQQPGQSLTLIATANQGSEATYESGFVIDKFPISRPNLTFSTLTVSNMSPEDSSIYLCSGDSLNTEAFFGQGTRLTVV.

The rearrangement uses TRBV5-5 and TRBJ2-1; unclear D gene. The ends were cut back, 4 bases at V and 7 bases at J, with 15 bases in the middle. Germline CDR1 SGHKS, CDR2 YYEKEE (reference sequence). The CDR3 is 14 residues long. The CDR3 bases are TGTGCCAGCAGCGTACCAGGACCGCAGAATGAGCAGTTCTTC. Translating it yields CASSVPGPQNEQFF.